The next 29 T cell receptor beta chains were all read from a single sample in a study of immune cell composition in non-small cell lung cancer. The assay was immunoSEQ multiplex PCR, and TCRdb's table has in-frame clones only and misses some. This repertoire shows 2,500 to 3,000 clones, 82% found once; its top ten account for 35% to 40%. Sequencing was performed on lung tumor tissue. Receptors were obtained from a human donor with non-small cell lung cancer.

The gene calls are TRBV7-6 and TRBJ2-3, with TRBD2 identical over 10 bases. The CDR3 spans 15 residues. Trimming took 5 bases from V and 4 from J; bases not matched to a gene: 6. CDR1 and CDR2 from the germline V gene are SGHVS and FNYEAQ. The CDR3 protein is CASSPQLAGSDTQYF. The CDR3 nucleotides read TGTGCCAGCAGCCCACAACTAGCGGGATCAGATACGCAGTATTTT.

Turning to this clone: One end of the junction is discordant with germline, which a read error may explain. The rearrangement joins TRBV6-6 to TRBJ2-5; D unclear. Germline V gene lookup returns CDR1 MNHNY and CDR2 SVGAGI (reference sequence). The CDR3 extends over 11 amino acids. CDR3: CTTSVQETQYF. The CDR3 nucleotides read TGCACTACTTCGGTACAAGAGACCCAGTACTTC.

The chain recombines TRBV29-1 with TRBJ1-1, with TRBD1 matching over 8 bases. Germline CDR1 SQVTM, CDR2 ANQGSEA. This CDR3 comprises 15 residues. Trimming removed 6 bases from V and 0 bases from J; junction bases left unmatched: 9. CDR3 amino acids: CSVAPGQGMNTEAFF. Written as DNA, the CDR3 is TGCAGCGTCGCGCCCGGACAGGGAATGAACACTGAAGCTTTCTTT.

In DNA form, the CDR3 reads TGTGCCAGCAGTTCCCTAGCGGGGGGTAAAGAGCAGTACTTC. It translates to CASSSLAGGKEQYF. The chain carries TRBV6-5 and TRBJ2-7; TRBD2 matches 11 bases. The CDR3 contains 14 residues. The germline V gene encodes CDR1 MNHEY and CDR2 SVGAGI. With 4 bases clipped from V and 7 bases from J, the junction kept 6 bases outside the gene matches.

This chain joins TRBV5-1 and TRBJ1-2, with 8 bases matching TRBD1. The germline gives CDR1 SGHRS, CDR2 YFSETQ. The CDR3 has 15 amino acids. The J segment lost 3 bases and the V segment lost 4 bases, leaving 8 bases of the junction unmatched. The CDR3 region is CASSIPGGQDYGYTF. The DNA of the CDR3 is TGCGCCAGCAGCATCCCAGGGGGCCAGGACTATGGCTACACCTTC.

This rearrangement joins TRBV28 to TRBJ1-1; D remains ambiguous. This CDR3 spans 18 amino acids. V was cut by 5 bases and J by 0 bases, with 22 bases left in between. Germline V gene data show CDR1 as MDHEN and CDR2 as SYDVKM. The CDR3 sequence is CASSTPSYSGSMNTEAFF. CDR3 bases: TGTGCCAGCAGTACTCCTTCATACTCAGGCTCCATGAACACTGAAGCTTTCTTT.

This chain links TRBV30 with TRBJ2-3; D is uncertain. Trimming cost V 1 base and J 2 bases, with 7 bases left between them. This CDR3 contains 13 residues. Germline-derived CDR1 and CDR2 are GTSNPN and SVGIG (reference sequence). The CDR3 DNA sequence: TGTGCCTGGAGTGACAGTTTCACAGATACGCAGTATTTT. Encoded protein: CAWSDSFTDTQYF.

V and J are TRBV5-6 and TRBJ2-3; the D is unclear. The germline V and J ends were trimmed by 1 base and 0 bases, with 12 bases remaining between them. This CDR3 has 16 amino acids. Germline lookup yields CDR1 SGHDT and CDR2 YYEEEE. CDR3 nucleotides: TGTGCCAGCAGCTTGATCGCTAGTTCTAGCACAGATACGCAGTATTTT. Translating gives CASSLIASSSTDTQYF.

This clone was seen just once. V gene TRBV5-5 combines with J gene TRBJ1-1, with a possible D match to TRBD1 (5 bases). Deletions cut 0 bases from V and 8 bases from J, with 17 bases between. CDR1 is SGHKS, CDR2 YYEKEE, per germline (reference sequence). There are 15 residues in the CDR3. The CDR3 is CASSLGPGGIGEAFF. CDR3 sequence (DNA): TGTGCCAGCAGCTTGGGTCCGGGGGGGATAGGAGAAGCTTTCTTT.

This chain connects TRBV18 to TRBJ1-1; 8 bases map to TRBD1. The ends lost 4 bases at V and 6 bases at J; junction bases unmatched: 7. The CDR3 is 14 amino acids. Germline lookup yields CDR1 KGHSH and CDR2 LQKENI. The CDR3 here is CASSLQGAFSEAFF. The CDR3 coding sequence is TGTGCCAGCTCACTCCAGGGGGCTTTCTCTGAAGCTTTCTTT.

The genes are TRBV30 and TRBJ2-2, with no clear D. V lost 5 bases and J 7 bases, leaving 5 bases between the germline ends. The CDR3 length is 10 residues. Per the germline V gene, CDR1 is GTSNPN and CDR2 is SVGIG (reference sequence). The CDR3 region has the DNA TGTGCCTGGTCAGGCGGGGAGCTGTTTTTT. Translating it yields CAWSGGELFF.

In this sample, this clone turned up a few times. The rearrangement joins TRBV5-1 to TRBJ2-7, with 8 bases fitting TRBD1. Germline CDR1 and CDR2: SGHRS and YFSETQ. V was pared by 0 bases and J by 3 bases, with 5 bases of the junction left unmatched. CDR3 length: 15 amino acids. The CDR3 protein is CASSLASGQGYEQYF. The DNA of the CDR3 is TGCGCCAGCAGCTTGGCCTCCGGACAGGGCTACGAGCAGTACTTC.

As for this clone: This sample also contains other DNA sequences that code for the same CDR3. This sequence joins TRBV6-5 and TRBJ1-5; D gene unclear. Trimming shortened V by 0 bases and J by 4 bases, and 10 bases separated the two germline ends. This CDR3 has 15 amino acids. Germline CDR1 and CDR2: MNHEY and SVGAGI. The CDR3 DNA sequence: TGTGCCAGCAGTTACTCGCAAGGGAGGAATCAGCCCCAGCATTTT. It translates to CASSYSQGRNQPQHF.

The rearrangement joins TRBV30 to TRBJ2-3; 7 nucleotides align to TRBD2. Germline assignment: CDR1 GTSNPN and CDR2 SVGIG (reference sequence). V gave up 3 bases and J gave up 8 bases; unmatched junction bases: 11. CDR3 length equals 14 residues. CDR3 region: CAWRDWGGGGTQYF. CDR3 sequence (DNA): TGTGCCTGGAGAGACTGGGGCGGGGGTGGTACGCAGTATTTT.

This rearrangement joins TRBV28 to TRBJ2-1, with 12 bases fitting TRBD2. The ends lost 7 bases at V and 6 bases at J; junction bases unmatched: 1. CDR1 and CDR2 (germline): MDHEN, SYDVKM. This CDR3 comprises 13 residues. CDR3 amino acids: CASTSGRANEQFF. CDR3 coding DNA: TGTGCCAGCACTAGCGGGAGGGCCAATGAGCAGTTCTTC.

This clone was seen more than once but under ten times. The rearrangement joins TRBV10-2 to TRBJ2-5; TRBD1 agrees at 9 bases. The CDR3 totals 17 residues. CDR1 WSHSY and CDR2 SAAADI come from the germline V gene. J gave up 9 bases and V 0 bases, and 14 bases lay outside the gene matches. CDR3 residues: CASSESQAGQGRWAQYF. The CDR3, as DNA: TGCGCCAGCAGTGAGTCGCAGGCTGGACAGGGGAGATGGGCCCAGTACTTC.

The chain has TRBV19 and TRBJ1-5; 8 bases map to TRBD1. The CDR3 covers 16 residues. The trim removed 5 bases at V and 7 bases at J, leaving 13 bases unmatched. The germline gives CDR1 LNHDA, CDR2 SQIVND (reference sequence). The CDR3 DNA is TGTGCCAGTAGTTCTACGGGGCAGGGGGCGAGGCAGCCCCAGCATTTT. It translates to CASSSTGQGARQPQHF.

The chain employs TRBV6-1 and TRBJ1-1; D unresolved. Germline CDR1 MNHNS, CDR2 SASEGT. V lost 7 bases and J lost 0, with 15 bases in between. The CDR3 runs to 15 residues. Here the CDR3 DNA reads TGTGCCAGCATTCCGTATGTCGGTATGAACACTGAAGCTTTCTTT. It translates to CASIPYVGMNTEAFF.

This chain links TRBV29-1 with TRBJ2-7; perhaps TRBD2 as D (7 bases). The germline V gene has CDR1 SQVTM and CDR2 ANQGSEA. The CDR3 spans 13 residues. V dropped 7 bases and J dropped 2 bases, with 15 bases sitting between them. In DNA, the CDR3 is TGCAGCGGAAAGGGGGGGGAGGCCTACGAGCAGTACTTC. This codes for CSGKGGEAYEQYF.

V and J are TRBV7-9 and TRBJ1-3, with 9 nucleotides matching TRBD1. This CDR3 has 17 amino acids. Looked up from germline, CDR1 is SEHNR and CDR2 is FQNEAQ (reference sequence). The junction had 11 bases not matched to a gene; V was cut back by 4 bases and J by 4 bases. The CDR3 DNA reads as TGTGCCAGCAGCTCTCCGGGACAGGGTTTTTCCGGAAACACCATATATTTT. Translating gives CASSSPGQGFSGNTIYF.

This chain uses TRBV5-8 with TRBJ2-1; TRBD1 matches at 9 bases. V was pared by 2 bases and J by 9 bases, with 6 bases of the junction left unmatched. The CDR3 extends over 14 amino acids. Germline V CDR1 and CDR2: SGHTS, YDEGEE. CDR3 DNA: TGTGCCAGCAGCTTAAGGACAGGGGTGAGTGAGCAGTTCTTC. It specifies CASSLRTGVSEQFF. The whole variable domain, remainder taken from reference TRBV5-8 and TRBJ2-1, is EAGVTQSPTHLIKTRGQQATLRCSPISGHTSVYWYQQALGLGLQFLLWYDEGEERNRGNFPPRFSGRQFPNYSSELNVNALELEDSALYLCASSLRTGVSEQFFGPGTRLTVL.

The chain uses TRBV7-9 and TRBJ2-7; D perhaps matches TRBD1 (6 bases). V dropped 3 bases and J dropped 6 bases, with 12 bases sitting between them. The CDR3 extends over 13 amino acids. Per the germline V gene, CDR1 is SEHNR and CDR2 is FQNEAQ (reference sequence). The DNA for the CDR3 is TGTGCCAGCAGCTTGGACAGAGCTAGCGAGCAGTACTTC. It encodes CASSLDRASEQYF.

The rearrangement links TRBV5-5 to TRBJ1-1; 8 bases are a match to TRBD1. The germline V gene encodes CDR1 SGHKS and CDR2 YYEKEE (reference sequence). V dropped 3 bases and J dropped 4; count of bases not matched to a gene: 8. There are 15 residues in the CDR3. Here the CDR3 DNA reads TGTGCCAGCAGCTCACGGACAGGGTCCCCCACTGAAGCTTTCTTT. Amino acid sequence: CASSSRTGSPTEAFF.

J is TRBJ2-7 and V is TRBV2; TRBD2 aligns across 11 bases. Germline values: CDR1 SNHLY, CDR2 FYNNEI. J was trimmed by 2 bases and V by 8 bases; bases with no gene match: 8. This CDR3 comprises 15 residues. In DNA form, the CDR3 reads TGTGCCAGCGGACTAGCGGGCGTCGGGGCCTACGAGCAGTACTTC. This codes for CASGLAGVGAYEQYF.

A few counts support this clone. V gene TRBV2 combines with J gene TRBJ1-2; D call uncertain. Germline V gene sequence: CDR1 SNHLY, CDR2 FYNNEI. The CDR3 is 13 amino acids. The V gene lost 1 base and the J gene lost 6 bases, with 9 bases spanning the gap. The CDR3 DNA reads TGTGCCAGCAGTGAAGAGGCGGTGGATGGCTACACCTTC. Encoded protein: CASSEEAVDGYTF. Full variable domain (rest looked up from reference TRBV2 and TRBJ1-2): EPEVTQTPSHQVTQMGQEVILRCVPISNHLYFYWYRQILGQKVEFLVSFYNNEISEKSEIFDDQFSVERPDGSNFTLKIRSTKLEDSAMYFCASSEEAVDGYTFGSGTRLTVV.

This clone was detected once. This chain uses TRBV18 with TRBJ1-4, with a weak D call TRBD1 (5 bases). This CDR3 spans 15 amino acids. Trimming stripped 3 bases from V and 5 bases from J, with 13 bases between. Germline CDR1 is KGHSH and CDR2 is LQKENI. The CDR3 DNA is TGTGCCAGCTCACCTCGACAGACATTGAATGAAAAACTGTTTTTT. This sequence encodes CASSPRQTLNEKLFF.

The rearrangement uses TRBV2 and TRBJ2-5; 10 bases match TRBD2. This CDR3 region has 14 residues. Losses at the gene ends were 11 bases for V and 1 base for J; bases not matched to a gene: 7. The germline CDR1 and CDR2 sequences are SNHLY and FYNNEI. The CDR3 sequence: CAVQRGGPQETQYF. DNA of the CDR3: TGTGCCGTGCAGCGGGGGGGCCCCCAAGAGACCCAGTACTTC.

The V gene is TRBV27, the J gene TRBJ1-2, with D hard to call. The CDR3 extends over 13 amino acids. The germline V gene encodes CDR1 MNHEY and CDR2 SMNVEV (reference sequence). Trimming took off 3 bases at V and 1 base at J, with 6 bases between the two ends. The CDR3 here is CASSFSVNYGYTF. The CDR3 bases are TGTGCCAGCAGTTTCTCGGTTAACTATGGCTACACCTTC.

The chain combines TRBV25-1 with TRBJ1-5; tentatively, D is TRBD1 (5 bases). CDR3 length: 14 amino acids. Between the trimmed V and J ends, which lost 4 bases and 4 bases, there was a span of 11 bases. Germline CDR1 MGHDK, CDR2 SYGVNS. The CDR3 nucleotides read TGTGCCAGCAGTGGACAGCTCCCAAATCAGCCCCAGCATTTT. Protein: CASSGQLPNQPQHF. The full variable domain, rest sourced from reference TRBV25-1 and TRBJ1-5, is EADIYQTPRYLVIGTGKKITLECSQTMGHDKMYWYQQDPGMELHLIHYSYGVNSTEKGDLSSESTVSRIRTEHFPLTLESARPSHTSQYLCASSGQLPNQPQHFGDGTRLSIL.